Reported below is one TCR beta chain. Its specificity is not known. TCRdb derives one entry per CDR3 protein from the 5' RACE reads, leaving out DNA. Its table lists 300,000 to 350,000 distinct CDR3 sequences. These data are taken from a study of monozygotic twins with inflammatory bowel disease. General study results and limits: Comparison of concordant versus discordant twins revealed no difference in repertoire similarity, possibly due to limited power. IBD-affected twins scored below their healthy co-twins in TCRbeta diversity (inverse Simpson). Reduced clonotype sharing with other individuals was observed in IBD patients relative to healthy twins, especially with disease activity. Subtypes among T cells remained indistinguishable.

Sequencing was performed on blood. This receptor was taken from a human donor with ulcerative colitis or Crohn's disease, or a healthy co-twin of an affected twin (not recorded which).

This chain's CDR3 is CASSLSSGGSTDTQYF. This chain connects TRBV6-4 to TRBJ2-3; TCRdb designates TRBD2, a call that cannot be tested without DNA. The CDR3 totals 16 residues. Germline V gives CDR1 MRHNA, CDR2 SNTAGT.